This TCR beta chain was retrieved from a study of shared clonotypes between healthy human individuals. CD45RO+ cells and CCR7-negative CD45RA+ TemRA cells were combined as CD8 memory. The data were produced by immunoSEQ multiplex PCR, yet TCRdb's version contains in-frame clones alone and is incomplete. The sample yields 100,000 or so clones, over 65% seen once. The clonotype originates from a woman aged 25 to 39 in good health. Sequencing was performed on memory CD8+ T cells sorted from blood. The sample's subset: CD45RO+ cells pooled with CCR7-negative TemRA cells.

In DNA, the CDR3 is TGCAGCGTTGCCAGAACCGGGACAGGGACCCCGAGGGGGGAGCAGTACTTC. Protein: CSVARTGTGTPRGEQYF. The rearrangement links TRBV29-1 to TRBJ2-7; 9 positions agree with TRBD1. The CDR3 sequence is 17 residues long. V shed 4 bases and J 7 bases; nucleotides not matched to a gene: 20. CDR1 is SQVTM and CDR2 is ANQGSEA in the germline V gene.